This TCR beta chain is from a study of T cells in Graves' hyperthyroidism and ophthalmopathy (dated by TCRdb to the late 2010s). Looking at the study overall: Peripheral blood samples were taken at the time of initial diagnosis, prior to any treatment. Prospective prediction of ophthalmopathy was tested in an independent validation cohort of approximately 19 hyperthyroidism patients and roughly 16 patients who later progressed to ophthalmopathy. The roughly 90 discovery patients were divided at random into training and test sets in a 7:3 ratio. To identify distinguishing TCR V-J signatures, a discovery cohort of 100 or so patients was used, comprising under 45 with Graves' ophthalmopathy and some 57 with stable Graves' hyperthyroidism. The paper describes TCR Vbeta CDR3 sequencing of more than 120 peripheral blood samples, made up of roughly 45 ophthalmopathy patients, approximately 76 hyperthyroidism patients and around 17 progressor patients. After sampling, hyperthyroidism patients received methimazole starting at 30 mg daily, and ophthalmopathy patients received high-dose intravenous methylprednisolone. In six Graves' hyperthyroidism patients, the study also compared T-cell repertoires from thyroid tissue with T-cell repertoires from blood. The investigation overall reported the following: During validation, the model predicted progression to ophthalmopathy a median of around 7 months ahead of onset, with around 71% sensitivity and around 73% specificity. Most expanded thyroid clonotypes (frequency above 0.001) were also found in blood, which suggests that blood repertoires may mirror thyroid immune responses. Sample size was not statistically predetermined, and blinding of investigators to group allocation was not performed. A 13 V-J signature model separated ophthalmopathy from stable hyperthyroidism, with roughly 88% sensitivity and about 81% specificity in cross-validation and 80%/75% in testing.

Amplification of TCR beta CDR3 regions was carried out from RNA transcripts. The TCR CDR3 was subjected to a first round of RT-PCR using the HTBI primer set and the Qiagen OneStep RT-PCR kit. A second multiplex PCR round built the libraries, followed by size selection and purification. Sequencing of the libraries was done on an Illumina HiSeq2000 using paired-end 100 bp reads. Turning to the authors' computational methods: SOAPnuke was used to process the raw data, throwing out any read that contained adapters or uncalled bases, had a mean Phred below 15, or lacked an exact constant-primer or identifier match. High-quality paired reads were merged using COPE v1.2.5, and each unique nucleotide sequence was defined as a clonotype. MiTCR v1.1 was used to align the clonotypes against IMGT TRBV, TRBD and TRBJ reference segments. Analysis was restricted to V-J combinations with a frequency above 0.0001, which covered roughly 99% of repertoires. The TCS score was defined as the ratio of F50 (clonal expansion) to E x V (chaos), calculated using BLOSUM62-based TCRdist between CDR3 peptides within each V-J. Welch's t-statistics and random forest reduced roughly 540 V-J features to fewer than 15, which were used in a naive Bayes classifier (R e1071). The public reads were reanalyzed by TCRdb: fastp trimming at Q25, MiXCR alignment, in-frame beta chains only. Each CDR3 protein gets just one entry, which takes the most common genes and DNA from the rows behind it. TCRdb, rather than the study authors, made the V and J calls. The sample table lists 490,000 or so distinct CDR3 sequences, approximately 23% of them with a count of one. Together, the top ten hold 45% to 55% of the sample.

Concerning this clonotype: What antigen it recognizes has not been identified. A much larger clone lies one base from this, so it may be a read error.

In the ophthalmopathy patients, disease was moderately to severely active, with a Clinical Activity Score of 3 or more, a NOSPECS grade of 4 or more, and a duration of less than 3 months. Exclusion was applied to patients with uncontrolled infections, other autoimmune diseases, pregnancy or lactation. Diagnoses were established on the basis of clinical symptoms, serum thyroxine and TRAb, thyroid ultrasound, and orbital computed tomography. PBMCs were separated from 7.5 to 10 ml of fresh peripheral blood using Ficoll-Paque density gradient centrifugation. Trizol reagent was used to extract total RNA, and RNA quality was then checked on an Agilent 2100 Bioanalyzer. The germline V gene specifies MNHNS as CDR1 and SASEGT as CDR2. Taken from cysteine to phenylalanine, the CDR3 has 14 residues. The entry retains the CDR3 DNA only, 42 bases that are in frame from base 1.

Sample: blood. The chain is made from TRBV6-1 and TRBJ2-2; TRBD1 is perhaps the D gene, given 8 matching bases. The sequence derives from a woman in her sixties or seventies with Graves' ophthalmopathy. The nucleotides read TGTGCCAGCACAGGGGGCGGGGGCACCAGGGAGCTGTTTTTT. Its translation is CASTGGGGTRELFF.